One and the same sample provided the 17 T cell receptor beta chains below, sequenced in a study of OX40 agonist ivuxolimab in advanced cancers. Repertoires were generated with immunoSEQ multiplex PCR, while TCRdb's copy carries only in-frame clones and drops some. The repertoire includes 60,000 to 90,000 clones, about 85% of them detected once, and more than 0.85% sits in the top ten. Sample: CD4+ or CD8+ T cells sorted from blood, taken in a trial of the OX40 agonist ivuxolimab. The receptors derive from an adult with an advanced solid tumor such as melanoma, head and neck, liver or kidney cancer.

The J gene is TRBJ1-4, the V gene TRBV21-1; TRBD1 was called by the table and not checked on the DNA. TRBV21-1 is shown as a pseudogene. The CDR3 is made up of 15 amino acids. CDR3 nucleotides: TGTGCCAGCAGTCTCAGGGTAGCTACAAGGGAAAAACTGTTTTTT. It specifies CASSLRVATREKLFF.

This clone has a single count. The chain carries TRBV7-3 and TRBJ2-3, with D perhaps assigned TRBD1 or TRBD2 (5 bases each). Between the trimmed V and J ends, which lost 5 bases and 1 base, there was a span of 10 bases. Germline CDR1 is SGHTA and CDR2 is FQGTGA. This CDR3 has 14 residues. CDR3 amino acids: CASSPGPGTDTQYF. The DNA of the CDR3 is TGTGCCAGCAGCCCGGGGCCCGGCACAGATACGCAGTATTTT.

The chain employs TRBV28 and TRBJ1-2, with 10 positions matching TRBD1. Germline trimming cut 1 base from V and 6 bases from J; bases unmatched to any gene: 11. This CDR3 contains 17 residues. CDR1 is MDHEN, CDR2 SYDVKM, per germline. The CDR3 DNA reads as TGTGCCAGCAGTTTATATCAGGGGGGACAGGGGAAAGATGGCTACACCTTC. Protein product: CASSLYQGGQGKDGYTF.

Notes on this clone: Sequence at one end of the junction differs from germline and may be a read error. The genes are TRBV7-9 and TRBJ1-2; D unresolved. This CDR3 has 8 amino acids. The germline V gene encodes CDR1 SEHNR and CDR2 FQNEAQ (reference sequence). The CDR3 bases are TGTGCCAGCAGCCCCGACCCCTTC. Its protein product is CASSPDPF.

CDR3 sequence (DNA): TGTGCCAGCAGCGCCGGGACAGGGGGCAGCGGGTCGACAGATACGCAGTATTTT. Protein: CASSAGTGGSGSTDTQYF. The chain has TRBV5-4 and TRBJ2-3; the match to TRBD1 covers 12 bases. Trimming removed 4 bases from V and 3 bases from J; junction bases left unmatched: 12. In germline, CDR1 is SGHNT, CDR2 YYREEE (reference sequence). The length of the CDR3 is 18 residues.

This clone was picked up a small number of times. V usage is TRBV6-1 and J usage is TRBJ1-1, with D unresolved. The CDR3 sequence is 12 residues long. V was pared by 9 bases and J by 6 bases, with 14 bases between. Per germline, CDR1 MNHNS and CDR2 SASEGT. The CDR3 DNA is TGTGCCAGTTATCTCTATGGGGCTGAAGCTTTCTTT. Amino acids: CASYLYGAEAFF.

The V call is TRBV30, the J call TRBJ2-5; 9 positions agree with TRBD1. The CDR3 has 15 residues. Trimming removed 1 base from V and 4 bases from J; junction bases left unmatched: 7. Germline-derived CDR1 and CDR2 are GTSNPN and SVGIG (reference sequence). For the CDR3, the DNA is TGTGCCTGGAGTGGCGGACAGGGGCGCCGAGAGACCCAGTACTTC. Translation: CAWSGGQGRRETQYF.

This rearrangement joins TRBV7-9 to TRBJ2-1, with 7 bases aligning to TRBD2. Germline V gives CDR1 SEHNR, CDR2 FQNEAQ (reference sequence). The ends lost 5 bases at V and 3 bases at J; junction bases unmatched: 13. The CDR3 consists of 17 residues. The CDR3 spells CASSPFRTAGVYNEQFF. The CDR3 region has the DNA TGTGCCAGCAGCCCCTTCCGTACCGCGGGAGTCTACAATGAGCAGTTCTTC.

This clone showed up just a few times. The rearrangement joins TRBV6-1 to TRBJ2-5; 7 bases align to TRBD1. Germline loops: CDR1 MNHNS, CDR2 SASEGT. This CDR3 has 14 residues. With V trimmed by 6 bases and J by 0 bases, 4 bases remained unmatched. The CDR3 sequence is CASSTTGNQETQYF. The DNA for the CDR3 is TGTGCCAGCAGCACGACAGGGAACCAAGAGACCCAGTACTTC.

The gene calls are TRBV11-2 and TRBJ1-1; 9 bases line up with TRBD1. Germline trimming cut 5 bases from V and 4 bases from J; bases unmatched to any gene: 8. CDR1 and CDR2 from the germline V gene are SGHAT and FQNNGV. The CDR3 is 15 amino acids. The CDR3 loop is CASSPATGGGTEAFF. CDR3 coding DNA: TGTGCCAGCAGCCCGGCGACAGGGGGGGGCACTGAAGCTTTCTTT.

This clone was observed a handful of times. V gene TRBV2 combines with J gene TRBJ1-3, with D unclear. V was pared by 4 bases and J by 0 bases, with 7 bases between. This CDR3 spans 14 amino acids. Germline V gene sequence: CDR1 SNHLY, CDR2 FYNNEI. CDR3 protein: CASSVGVSGNTIYF. The CDR3 bases are TGTGCCAGCAGTGTAGGCGTCTCTGGAAACACCATATATTTT.

This clone came up a few times. The V gene is TRBV19, the J gene TRBJ1-2, with D perhaps TRBD1 (5 bases). The length of the CDR3 is 14 residues. Trimming left V 1 base short and J 4 bases short, with 10 bases between. CDR1 LNHDA and CDR2 SQIVND come from the germline V gene (reference sequence). In DNA form, the CDR3 reads TGTGCCAGTAGTATAGGAGGGACGGTCTATGGCTACACCTTC. Protein product: CASSIGGTVYGYTF.

The chain combines TRBV18 with TRBJ1-1; 9 nucleotides match TRBD1. Germline assignment: CDR1 KGHSH and CDR2 LQKENI. Trimming at V came to 6 bases and at J to 3 bases, leaving 5 bases not matched to a gene. The CDR3 extends over 14 amino acids. The CDR3 loop reads CASSPGTGYTEAFF. The CDR3 DNA follows: TGTGCCAGCTCTCCCGGGACAGGGTACACTGAAGCTTTCTTT.

The CDR3 nucleotides are TGTGCCAGCAGCGCGCATAGTGGGGTGACTAACACCGGGGAGCTGTTTTTT. As protein: CASSAHSGVTNTGELFF. V and J are TRBV7-2 and TRBJ2-2; D is unclear. V lost 5 bases to trimming and J lost 2 bases, with 18 bases between them. Germline CDR1 and CDR2: SGHTA and FQGNSA. The CDR3 covers 17 residues.

The chain carries TRBV28 and TRBJ2-7; 11 positions match TRBD2. The ends lost 6 bases at V and 1 base at J; junction bases unmatched: 5. CDR3 length equals 15 residues. Germline V CDR1 and CDR2: MDHEN, SYDVKM. The CDR3 sequence: CASRPGTSGSYEQYF. Here the CDR3 DNA reads TGTGCCAGCAGACCCGGGACTAGCGGATCCTACGAGCAGTACTTC.

Written as DNA, the CDR3 is TGTGCCAGCAGAGCCAATGGGGGTCCGGGGTATGGCTACACCTTC. Encoded protein: CASRANGGPGYGYTF. The rearrangement links TRBV28 to TRBJ1-2, with a possible D match to TRBD1 (5 bases). Germline V gene data show CDR1 as MDHEN and CDR2 as SYDVKM. This CDR3 comprises 15 residues. V was trimmed by 6 bases and J by 5 bases, leaving 19 bases between them.

CDR3 residues: CASSLEGDTEAFF. Written as DNA, the CDR3 is TGTGCCAGCAGCTTAGAGGGTGACACTGAAGCTTTCTTT. The chain employs TRBV11-2 and TRBJ1-1; D not resolved. The germline V and J ends were trimmed by 0 bases and 3 bases, with 5 bases remaining between them. Germline CDR1 is SGHAT and CDR2 is FQNNGV. The CDR3 runs 13 residues.